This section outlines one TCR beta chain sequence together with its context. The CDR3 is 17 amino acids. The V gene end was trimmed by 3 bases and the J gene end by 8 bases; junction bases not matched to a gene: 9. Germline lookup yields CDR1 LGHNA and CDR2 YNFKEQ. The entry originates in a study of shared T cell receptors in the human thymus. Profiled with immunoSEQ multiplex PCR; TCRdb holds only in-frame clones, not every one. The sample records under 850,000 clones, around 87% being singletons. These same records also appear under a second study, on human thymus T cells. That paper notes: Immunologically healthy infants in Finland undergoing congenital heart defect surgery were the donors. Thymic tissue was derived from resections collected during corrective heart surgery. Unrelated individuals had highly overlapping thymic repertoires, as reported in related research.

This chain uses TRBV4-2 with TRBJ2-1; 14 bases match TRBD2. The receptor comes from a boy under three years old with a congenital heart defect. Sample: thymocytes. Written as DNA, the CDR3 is TGTGCCAGCAGCCATCCCGGGACTAGCGGGAGTGGGTATGAGCAGTTCTTC. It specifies CASSHPGTSGSGYEQFF.